One sample yielded the 22 T cell receptor beta chains listed below, sequenced in a study of technical replicates of blood from a few donors. Using immunoSEQ multiplex PCR, the repertoire was profiled, and TCRdb retains in-frame clones only, with some absent. The sample records about 14,000 clones, roughly three quarters being singletons. The specimen was PBMCs. These receptors came from a human donor in good health.

V usage is TRBV11-3 and J usage is TRBJ2-1; 9 bases line up with TRBD2. This CDR3 spans 15 amino acids. The ends lost 0 bases at V and 7 bases at J; junction bases unmatched: 4. Germline CDR1 SGHNT, CDR2 YENEEA. CDR3 protein: CASSLDRLAANEQFF. The DNA of the CDR3 is TGTGCCAGCAGCTTAGATCGACTAGCGGCAAATGAGCAGTTCTTC.

This chain links TRBV5-1 with TRBJ2-2, with 8 positions matching TRBD1. CDR1 is SGHRS, CDR2 YFSETQ, per germline. The CDR3 runs to 15 residues. J was trimmed by 10 bases and V by 4 bases; bases with no gene match: 12. The CDR3 region has the DNA TGCGCCAGCAGCCCCCTGGGACAGGCCGCCGTGGAGCTGTTTTTT. Residues: CASSPLGQAAVELFF.

This clone was detected a few times. The chain is built from TRBV6-5 and TRBJ1-1; D ambiguous. CDR3 length: 13 amino acids. CDR1 is MNHEY, CDR2 SVGAGI, per germline. V was clipped by 5 bases and J by 1 base, with 8 bases between them. CDR3 coding DNA: TGTGCCAGCAGTCGTCGAGCGAACACTGAAGCTTTCTTT. Protein: CASSRRANTEAFF.

The CDR3 here is CASSLVLAAPQETQYF. For the CDR3, the DNA is TGTGCCAGCAGCTTGGTGCTAGCGGCACCACAAGAGACCCAGTACTTC. The chain links TRBV5-6 to TRBJ2-5, with 7 nucleotides matching TRBD2. The CDR3 consists of 16 residues. V lost 0 bases, J lost 2 bases, and 7 bases stayed unmatched. Germline V gene lookup returns CDR1 SGHDT and CDR2 YYEEEE. Variable domain in full (rest from reference TRBV5-6 and TRBJ2-5): DAGVTQSPTHLIKTRGQQVTLRCSPKSGHDTVSWYQQALGQGPQFIFQYYEEEERQRGNFPDRFSGHQFPNYSSELNVNALLLGDSALYLCASSLVLAAPQETQYFGPGTRLLVL.

This clone was recorded once. The chain employs TRBV5-1 and TRBJ2-1, with 13 bases that match TRBD2. This CDR3 comprises 18 residues. The germline V gene encodes CDR1 SGHRS and CDR2 YFSETQ. Germline trimming cut 2 bases from V and 9 bases from J; bases unmatched to any gene: 14. This CDR3 is CASSFRLAGGAEGGEQFF. In DNA, the CDR3 is TGCGCCAGCAGCTTTAGACTAGCGGGAGGAGCCGAGGGAGGTGAGCAGTTCTTC.

The rearrangement links TRBV28 to TRBJ2-1; TRBD2 aligns across 11 bases. This CDR3 is built from 15 residues. V lost 7 bases and J lost 7; bases outside the gene matches: 9. The germline V gene has CDR1 MDHEN and CDR2 SYDVKM. The DNA for the CDR3 is TGTGCCAGCACCCAAGGGGCTAGCGGGAGGAATGAGCAGTTCTTC. Residues: CASTQGASGRNEQFF.

The chain links TRBV27 to TRBJ2-5; 12 bases are shared with TRBD1. Germline-derived CDR1 and CDR2 are MNHEY and SMNVEV (reference sequence). After removal of 5 bases from V and 4 bases from J, the junction contained 14 bases not matched to a gene. CDR3 length: 18 amino acids. The CDR3 region has the DNA TGTGCCAGCAGTCTCTTCTTACCGGGACAGGGGGCCGGAGAGACCCAGTACTTC. Protein product: CASSLFLPGQGAGETQYF.

V and J are TRBV27 and TRBJ2-1; maybe TRBD2 (6 bases). Per the germline V gene, CDR1 is MNHEY and CDR2 is SMNVEV (reference sequence). Trimming stripped 4 bases from V and 0 bases from J, with 13 bases between. This CDR3 has 16 residues. The CDR3 loop reads CASSSSGQSSYNEQFF. CDR3 nucleotides: TGTGCCAGCAGTTCCAGCGGGCAAAGCTCCTACAATGAGCAGTTCTTC.

Here the CDR3 reads CASILWQGRETQYF. The CDR3 DNA reads TGTGCCAGCATCCTATGGCAGGGGAGAGAGACCCAGTACTTC. The J gene is TRBJ2-5, the V gene TRBV6-1, with D possibly being TRBD1 (6 bases). The CDR3 totals 14 residues. Germline V gene data show CDR1 as MNHNS and CDR2 as SASEGT. Deletions cut 7 bases from V and 4 bases from J, with 16 bases between.

This chain links TRBV5-8 with TRBJ2-1; 9 nucleotides line up with TRBD1. Germline CDR1 is SGHTS and CDR2 is YDEGEE. J lost 0 bases, V lost 4 bases, and 17 bases had no gene match. The CDR3 consists of 20 residues. The CDR3 nucleotides read TGTGCCAGCAGCACCCGGACAGGGGAACGGTCTTGGAGCTCCTACAATGAGCAGTTCTTC. It yields the protein CASSTRTGERSWSSYNEQFF.

This clone was seen just once. The chain is built from TRBV11-2 and TRBJ2-1; 8 positions agree with TRBD2. CDR1 and CDR2 from the germline V gene are SGHAT and FQNNGV. J gave up 7 bases and V 5 bases, and 10 bases lay outside the gene matches. This CDR3 comprises 15 residues. The CDR3, as DNA: TGTGCCAGCAGCCGCATTCGGGGGGGATGGAATGAGCAGTTCTTC. Its translation is CASSRIRGGWNEQFF.

The rearrangement links TRBV6-1 to TRBJ2-1; TRBD2 is a possible D gene (6 bases). Germline CDR1 is MNHNS and CDR2 is SASEGT. There are 14 residues in the CDR3. Trimming cost V 6 bases and J 6 bases, with 15 bases left between them. CDR3 DNA sequence: TGTGCCAGCAGGGCGGGACTCCACGGCAATGAGCAGTTCTTC. Amino acids: CASRAGLHGNEQFF.

The genes are TRBV14 and TRBJ1-2; D not resolved. Between the trimmed V and J ends, which lost 0 bases and 5 bases, there was a span of 4 bases. The CDR3 has 12 residues. CDR1 and CDR2 from the germline V gene are SGHDN and FVKESK. This chain's CDR3 is CASSQDLYGYTF. In nucleotides, the CDR3 is TGTGCCAGCAGCCAAGATCTATATGGCTACACCTTC.

The table lists this clone with a count of one. The chain has TRBV5-1 and TRBJ2-1; D is unresolved. The V gene's germline CDR1 is SGHRS and CDR2 YFSETQ. CDR3 size: 13 residues. Trimming pared 0 bases from V and 3 bases from J, leaving 4 bases between. This chain's CDR3 is CASSLVSYNEQFF. In DNA, the CDR3 is TGCGCCAGCAGCTTGGTTAGCTACAATGAGCAGTTCTTC.

The rearrangement links TRBV30 to TRBJ2-7, with a weak D call TRBD2 (6 bases). The V end lost 4 bases, the J end lost 3 bases, and 10 bases lay between the germline ends. CDR1 and CDR2 from the germline V gene are GTSNPN and SVGIG (reference sequence). The CDR3 is 12 residues long. CDR3 region: CAWTGGGYEQYF. In DNA, the CDR3 is TGTGCCTGGACTGGGGGAGGCTACGAGCAGTACTTC.

V and J are TRBV10-2 and TRBJ2-5; no reliable D call. V was clipped by 0 bases and J by 5 bases, with 4 bases between them. Germline CDR1 and CDR2: WSHSY and SAAADI. The CDR3 has 12 residues. The chain's CDR3 is CASSESRETQYF. CDR3 DNA sequence: TGCGCCAGCAGTGAGTCGCGGGAGACCCAGTACTTC.

The chain employs TRBV27 and TRBJ2-6; 8 nucleotides align to TRBD1. Per germline, CDR1 MNHEY and CDR2 SMNVEV (reference sequence). CDR3 size: 15 residues. The V gene end was trimmed by 8 bases and the J gene end by 4 bases; junction bases not matched to a gene: 7. DNA for the CDR3: TGTGCCAGCTCAGGGGGCGCGGGAGGGGCCAACGTCCTGACTTTC. This encodes CASSGGAGGANVLTF.

This chain joins TRBV7-9 and TRBJ2-2, with D possibly TRBD2 on 6 matching bases. This CDR3 contains 16 residues. CDR1 SEHNR and CDR2 FQNEAQ come from the germline V gene (reference sequence). Trimming cost V 5 bases and J 4 bases, with 17 bases left between them. The chain's CDR3 is CASSPIPGAVTGELFF. CDR3 DNA sequence: TGTGCCAGCAGCCCAATTCCGGGAGCGGTCACCGGGGAGCTGTTTTTT.

The V and J genes are TRBV11-1 and TRBJ2-4; 9 nucleotides line up with TRBD2. Germline V gives CDR1 SGHAT, CDR2 FQDESV (reference sequence). V lost 2 bases to trimming and J lost 0 bases; unmatched junction nucleotides: 5. CDR3 length: 17 amino acids. The CDR3 DNA is TGTGCCAGCAGCTTAAGTAGCGGGAGTCAAGCCAAAAACATTCAGTACTTC. Translating gives CASSLSSGSQAKNIQYF.

This clone was counted once. The rearrangement joins TRBV5-6 to TRBJ2-7, with D possibly matching TRBD1 (5 bases). CDR1 and CDR2 (germline): SGHDT, YYEEEE. Trimming took 0 bases from V and 7 from J, leaving 14 bases between them. The CDR3 sequence is 14 residues long. CDR3 nucleotides: TGTGCCAGCAGCTTGGGGGGCAGCCCTACGGAGCAGTACTTC. It translates to CASSLGGSPTEQYF. Supplemented by reference TRBV5-6 and TRBJ2-7, the full variable domain reads DAGVTQSPTHLIKTRGQQVTLRCSPKSGHDTVSWYQQALGQGPQFIFQYYEEEERQRGNFPDRFSGHQFPNYSSELNVNALLLGDSALYLCASSLGGSPTEQYFGPGTRLTVT.

In DNA form, the CDR3 reads TGTGCCAGTAGTAAGACAGGGACGATCTACGAGCAGTACTTC. This encodes CASSKTGTIYEQYF. The chain carries TRBV19 and TRBJ2-7, with 7 bases lining up with TRBD1. V lost 4 bases to trimming and J lost 3 bases; unmatched junction nucleotides: 6. The CDR3 has 14 amino acids. CDR1 is LNHDA and CDR2 is SQIVND in the germline V gene (reference sequence).

This clone has a single count. The rearrangement links TRBV27 to TRBJ1-5; D gene ambiguous. The length of the CDR3 is 18 residues. Trimming removed 3 bases at V and 2 bases at J, with 20 bases between. The germline V gene has CDR1 MNHEY and CDR2 SMNVEV (reference sequence). CDR3 sequence reads: CASSFPIAPGGGNQPQHF. CDR3 DNA: TGTGCCAGCAGTTTTCCCATTGCCCCGGGTGGTGGCAATCAGCCCCAGCATTTT.